Listed here are 10 T cell receptor beta chains from one sample, sequenced in a study of OX40 agonist ivuxolimab in advanced cancers. The data were produced by immunoSEQ multiplex PCR, yet TCRdb's version contains in-frame clones alone and is incomplete. This table has 70,000 or so clones, roughly 85% appearing once. Sequenced material: CD4+ or CD8+ T cells sorted from blood, taken in a trial of the OX40 agonist ivuxolimab. The source is an adult with an advanced solid tumor such as melanoma, head and neck, liver or kidney cancer.

The chain couples TRBV19 to TRBJ1-6; 7 bases are shared with TRBD1. Germline V lookup: CDR1 LNHDA, CDR2 SQIVND (reference sequence). CDR3 length: 16 amino acids. The V gene end was trimmed by 5 bases and the J gene end by 6 bases; junction bases not matched to a gene: 10. CDR3 sequence (DNA): TGTGCCAGTAGTCTCGGACAGGCGCAATTTAATTCACCCCTCCACTTT. Its protein is CASSLGQAQFNSPLHF.

This clone was seen just once. This chain uses TRBV6-6 with TRBJ1-1, with D perhaps TRBD1 (5 bases). CDR3 length: 12 residues. CDR1 and CDR2 from the germline V gene are MNHNY and SVGAGI (reference sequence). Trimming took off 3 bases at V and 11 bases at J, with 13 bases between the two ends. CDR3 region: CASSYPSGDAFF. The CDR3 coding sequence is TGTGCCAGCAGTTATCCGTCCGGGGACGCTTTCTTT.

The V gene is TRBV7-8, the J gene TRBJ2-7; D is perhaps TRBD1 (5 bases). This CDR3 has 14 residues. Between the trimmed V and J ends, which lost 1 base and 1 base, there was a span of 8 bases. CDR1 and CDR2 from the germline V gene are SGHVS and FQNEAQ. CDR3 amino acids: CASSLDRGSYEQYV. As DNA, the CDR3 is TGTGCCAGCAGCTTAGATAGGGGTTCCTACGAGCAGTACGTC.

This chain uses TRBV27 with TRBJ2-2; D not resolved. V was cut by 1 base and J by 4 bases, with 10 bases left in between. The CDR3 is made up of 15 amino acids. Germline CDR1 MNHEY, CDR2 SMNVEV (reference sequence). CDR3 sequence reads: CASSLYPDGTGELFF. For the CDR3, the DNA is TGTGCCAGCAGTTTATACCCCGATGGCACCGGGGAGCTGTTTTTT.

The chain joins TRBV9 to TRBJ2-5; tentative D call: TRBD1 (6 bases). The J call may be faulty, since TRBJ2-7 better matches the DNA end. CDR1 is SGDLS, CDR2 YYNGEE, per germline. The CDR3 sequence is 14 residues long. The CDR3 nucleotides read TGTGCCAGCAGCGTAGGGACAGCTGCCTACGAGCAGTACTTC. Translation gives CASSVGTAAYEQYF.

This clone has just one count. The DNA for the CDR3 is TGTGCCAGAAGCTTGGCCCCCGCCCGTGGGAGAGATACGCAGTATTTT. Translation: CARSLAPARGRDTQYF. The chain combines TRBV5-3 with TRBJ2-3; D is possibly TRBD2 (5 bases). TRBV5-3 is an ORF, with its function uncertain. The V end was cut by 0 bases, the J end by 5 bases, with 16 bases between. CDR3 length: 16 amino acids.

The CDR3 reads CASSLTGTDNSPLHF. CDR3 in DNA: TGCGCCAGCAGCTTAACCGGGACGGATAATTCACCCCTCCACTTT. The chain couples TRBV5-1 to TRBJ1-6, with D possibly being TRBD1 (5 bases). Deletions cut 2 bases from V and 5 bases from J, with 11 bases between. Germline V CDR1 and CDR2: SGHRS, YFSETQ. The CDR3 is made up of 15 amino acids.

The V gene is TRBV19, the J gene TRBJ2-1; no clear D. Germline CDR1 reads LNHDA; CDR2 reads SQIVND (reference sequence). Trimming removed 6 bases from V and 8 bases from J, with 14 bases in between. The CDR3 contains 13 residues. The CDR3 protein is CASSAKREDEQFF. The CDR3 DNA reads as TGTGCCAGTAGCGCAAAAAGAGAGGATGAGCAGTTCTTC. The variable domain in full, completed from reference TRBV19 and TRBJ2-1, reads DGGITQSPKYLFRKEGQNVTLSCEQNLNHDAMYWYRQDPGQGLRLIYYSQIVNDFQKGDIAEGYSVSREKKESFPLTVTSAQKNPTAFYLCASSAKREDEQFFGPGTRLTVL.

The chain recombines TRBV11-3 with TRBJ2-4; 9 bases are a match to TRBD1. CDR3 length equals 13 residues. CDR1 is SGHNT and CDR2 is YENEEA in the germline V gene. The V and J ends lost 5 bases and 11 bases, in that order; junction bases with no gene match: 7. This CDR3 reads CASSEGQGGVQYF. In DNA form, the CDR3 reads TGTGCCAGCAGCGAGGGACAGGGTGGGGTTCAGTACTTC.

The V gene is TRBV6-1, the J gene TRBJ2-3; TRBD1 matches at 10 bases. V was pared by 6 bases and J by 3 bases, with 3 bases of the junction left unmatched. Germline CDR1 is MNHNS and CDR2 is SASEGT. The CDR3 has 14 residues. CDR3 in DNA: TGTGCCAGCAGGACAGGGGGCATTACAGATACGCAGTATTTT. Its protein product is CASRTGGITDTQYF.